One and the same sample provided the 24 T cell receptor beta chains below, sequenced in a study of T cell repertoires in cytomegalovirus infection. TCRdb used MiXCR to reprocess the reads, holding one entry per CDR3 protein. The table has about 400,000 distinct CDR3 sequences, over 15% seen once; the top ten hold 7.5% to 9.5%. What was sequenced was PBMCs. The receptors stem from a human donor in good health (CMV status not recorded). Some clones in this sample may be carry-over from other donors' samples.

This clonotype was detected a few times. The gene calls are TRBV5-1 and TRBJ2-7; D assignment may be TRBD1 or TRBD2 (5 bases each). V lost 5 bases and J lost 7, with 19 bases in between. This CDR3 comprises 14 residues. From germline, CDR1 is SGHRS and CDR2 YFSETQ. In DNA, the CDR3 is TGCGCCAGCAGACAAGGGACGGGTTCCTGGGAGCAGTACTTC. Protein sequence: CASRQGTGSWEQYF.

The rearrangement uses TRBV27 and TRBJ1-1; 9 positions match TRBD1. The J segment lost 5 bases and the V segment lost 3 bases, leaving 7 bases of the junction unmatched. CDR1 and CDR2 (germline): MNHEY, SMNVEV (reference sequence). The CDR3 spans 15 residues. The CDR3 is CASSFVGTGMTEAFF. The CDR3, as DNA: TGTGCCAGCAGTTTTGTGGGGACAGGGATGACTGAAGCTTTCTTT.

This clonotype has at least ten counts. The chain joins TRBV7-2 to TRBJ1-4; possibly TRBD1 for D (6 bases). This CDR3 has 14 amino acids. CDR1 is SGHTA and CDR2 is FQGNSA in the germline V gene. Trimming took off 5 bases at V and 8 bases at J, with 15 bases between the two ends. The CDR3 sequence is CASSHQWTDEKLFF. CDR3 bases: TGTGCCAGCAGCCATCAGTGGACAGACGAAAAACTGTTTTTT.

This sequence joins TRBV7-2 and TRBJ1-5, with D uncertain. Germline V gene data show CDR1 as SGHTA and CDR2 as FQGNSA. The CDR3 length is 12 residues. V lost 5 bases and J lost 6, with 8 bases in between. This CDR3 is CASSRGPQPQHF. The CDR3 bases are TGTGCCAGCAGCCGGGGTCCTCAGCCCCAGCATTTT.

This clonotype was recorded many times. This chain joins TRBV7-2 and TRBJ2-5, with 8 positions matching TRBD1. V shed 2 bases, J shed 7 bases, and the junction held 9 bases outside the gene matches. From germline, CDR1 is SGHTA and CDR2 FQGNSA. The CDR3 is 15 residues long. The CDR3 bases are TGTGCCAGCAGCTTAATCGGACAGGGATTTGGGACCCAGTACTTC. This gives the protein CASSLIGQGFGTQYF.

The chain links TRBV20-1 to TRBJ2-7; 9 bases are shared with TRBD1. This CDR3 contains 15 residues. V shed 5 bases, J shed 4 bases, and the junction held 12 bases outside the gene matches. CDR1 and CDR2 from the germline V gene are DFQATT and SNEGSKA (reference sequence). CDR3 nucleotide sequence: TGCAGTGCTTCCCCTTCGGGACAGGGCATGTACGAGCAGTACTTC. It yields the protein CSASPSGQGMYEQYF.

The V gene is TRBV27, the J gene TRBJ2-7; D ambiguous. Germline V gene data show CDR1 as MNHEY and CDR2 as SMNVEV (reference sequence). V dropped 4 bases and J dropped 2 bases, with 9 bases sitting between them. The CDR3 length is 13 residues. The DNA of the CDR3 is TGTGCCAGCAGTTACGGGTCGGCCTACGAGCAGTACTTC. Translation gives CASSYGSAYEQYF.

V is TRBV24-1 and J is TRBJ2-3; no firm D call. The V end lost 1 base, the J end lost 4 bases, and 11 bases lay between the germline ends. Germline values: CDR1 KGHDR, CDR2 SFDVKD. This CDR3 contains 15 residues. CDR3 nucleotides: TGTGCCACCAGTGATTTTAGTAGGTACCCAGATACGCAGTATTTT. Protein product: CATSDFSRYPDTQYF.

This clonotype was counted only a few times. The chain links TRBV10-3 to TRBJ1-1; weak D call: TRBD1 (5 bases). Looked up from germline, CDR1 is ENHRY and CDR2 is SYGVKD. The CDR3 contains 17 residues. The V end lost 3 bases, the J end lost 6 bases, and 23 bases lay between the germline ends. CDR3 amino acids: CAISDPPLKGFDPEAFF. The CDR3, as DNA: TGTGCCATCAGTGACCCACCTTTAAAGGGGTTTGACCCTGAAGCTTTCTTT.

This clonotype was picked up many times. The rearrangement uses TRBV7-8 and TRBJ1-1; 7 bases are shared with TRBD1. CDR1 SGHVS and CDR2 FQNEAQ come from the germline V gene. This CDR3 region has 15 residues. V lost 5 bases and J lost 1; bases outside the gene matches: 7. CDR3 DNA: TGTGCCAGCAGCCAGATGGGACAGAAGAACACTGAAGCTTTCTTT. This gives the protein CASSQMGQKNTEAFF. The full variable domain, completed using reference TRBV7-8 and TRBJ1-1, is GAGVSQSPRYKVAKRGQDVALRCDPISGHVSLFWYQQALGQGPEFLTYFQNEAQLDKSGLPSDRFFAERPEGSVSTLKIQRTQQEDSAVYLCASSQMGQKNTEAFFGQGTRLTVV.

This clonotype showed up many times. This chain connects TRBV11-2 to TRBJ1-6; D possibly corresponds to TRBD1 (6 bases). V lost 4 bases and J 8 bases, leaving 12 bases between the germline ends. This CDR3 is built from 14 residues. From germline, CDR1 is SGHAT and CDR2 FQNNGV. CDR3 nucleotide sequence: TGTGCCAGCAGCTCCCCCAGGGGATATTCACCCCTCCACTTT. It specifies CASSSPRGYSPLHF.

The sample holds a few counts of this clonotype. The chain uses TRBV12-5 and TRBJ2-1, with 7 bases that match TRBD2. CDR1 LGHNT and CDR2 FRNRAP come from the germline V gene. The CDR3 has 13 amino acids. V shed 8 bases, J shed 7 bases, and the junction held 8 bases outside the gene matches. The CDR3 is CASMSWEGNEQFF. CDR3 DNA sequence: TGTGCTAGTATGTCGTGGGAGGGGAATGAGCAGTTCTTC.

This clonotype has at least ten counts. The rearrangement links TRBV19 to TRBJ1-2, with D hard to call. Trimming removed 11 bases from V and 4 bases from J, with 14 bases in between. Germline CDR1 and CDR2: LNHDA and SQIVND (reference sequence). This CDR3 is built from 12 residues. For the CDR3, the DNA is TGTGCCGCAGCTCGTGACTTCTATGGCTACACCTTC. Protein: CAAARDFYGYTF. The variable domain in full, completed from reference TRBV19 and TRBJ1-2, reads DGGITQSPKYLFRKEGQNVTLSCEQNLNHDAMYWYRQDPGQGLRLIYYSQIVNDFQKGDIAEGYSVSREKKESFPLTVTSAQKNPTAFYLCAAARDFYGYTFGSGTRLTVV.

As for this clonotype: A read error may be the cause here, since a much bigger clone is one base away. The chain recombines TRBV7-7 with TRBJ1-1; perhaps TRBD1 as D (6 bases). The germline V gene encodes CDR1 SSHAT and CDR2 FNYEAQ (reference sequence). The V and J ends lost 1 base and 4 bases respectively, with 13 bases between them. This CDR3 has 15 residues. The CDR3 sequence is CASSLEEGESTEAFF. CDR3 DNA sequence: TGTGCCAGCAGCTTAGAAGAGGGGGAGAGCACTGAAGCTTTCTTT.

This clonotype was observed at least ten times. The rearrangement joins TRBV7-2 to TRBJ2-3, with 10 bases matching TRBD2. The CDR3 length is 15 residues. The V gene's germline CDR1 is SGHTA and CDR2 FQGNSA. J gave up 6 bases and V 5 bases, and 8 bases lay outside the gene matches. CDR3 sequence (DNA): TGTGCCAGCAGCCCCCAGCGGGGGGGCCCCGATACGCAGTATTTT. This translates into CASSPQRGGPDTQYF.

This clonotype was counted many times. The chain has TRBV7-2 and TRBJ1-5, with 7 bases identical to TRBD1. This CDR3 has 14 amino acids. V lost 4 bases, J lost 6 bases, and 6 bases stayed unmatched. The V gene's germline CDR1 is SGHTA and CDR2 FQGNSA. The CDR3: CASSSGQAGQPQHF. The CDR3 region has the DNA TGTGCCAGCAGCTCCGGACAGGCCGGTCAGCCCCAGCATTTT.

This clonotype was counted many times. The CDR3 here is CASSRQGETEAFF. The DNA for the CDR3 is TGTGCCAGCAGCCGACAGGGAGAAACTGAAGCTTTCTTT. This sequence joins TRBV7-2 and TRBJ1-1; 7 bases align to TRBD1. This CDR3 is built from 13 residues. The trim removed 5 bases at V and 5 bases at J, leaving 5 bases unmatched. Germline CDR1 SGHTA, CDR2 FQGNSA.

The table lists this clonotype with a few counts. This rearrangement joins TRBV10-3 to TRBJ1-5, with TRBD1 identical over 7 bases. This CDR3 is 13 amino acids long. Germline V CDR1 and CDR2: ENHRY, SYGVKD. V lost 5 bases to trimming and J lost 4 bases; unmatched junction nucleotides: 2. CDR3 protein: CAISRGQNQPQHF. CDR3 coding DNA: TGTGCCATCAGTAGGGGGCAGAATCAGCCCCAGCATTTT.

This clonotype occurred many times. V is TRBV28 and J is TRBJ2-5; 8 bases agree with TRBD1. This CDR3 is 17 amino acids long. In germline, CDR1 is MDHEN, CDR2 SYDVKM. Germline trimming cut 6 bases from V and 3 bases from J; bases unmatched to any gene: 15. The CDR3 coding sequence is TGTGCCAGCAGCCCAGGGGGCGCAGTCTTTATTAAAGAGACCCAGTACTTC. It is translated as CASSPGGAVFIKETQYF.

The chain couples TRBV7-2 to TRBJ2-3, with D uncertain. The germline V gene has CDR1 SGHTA and CDR2 FQGNSA. The germline V and J ends were trimmed by 0 bases and 1 base, with 5 bases remaining between them. The CDR3 runs 14 residues. The CDR3 sequence is CASSLAARTDTQYF. The CDR3 nucleotides read TGTGCCAGCAGCTTAGCGGCTCGCACAGATACGCAGTATTTT.

V and J are TRBV7-9 and TRBJ1-1; tentatively, D is TRBD1 (6 bases). V lost 6 bases and J lost 3, with 17 bases in between. The V gene's germline CDR1 is SEHNR and CDR2 FQNEAQ (reference sequence). This CDR3 has 15 residues. The CDR3 DNA reads as TGTGCCAGCAGACGTGAGGGGACATTGGACACTGAAGCTTTCTTT. Amino acids: CASRREGTLDTEAFF.

There are a few counts of this clonotype. The chain combines TRBV20-1 with TRBJ2-7, with 11 positions matching TRBD2. This CDR3 is built from 17 residues. After removal of 0 bases from V and 4 bases from J, the junction contained 11 bases not matched to a gene. The germline V gene encodes CDR1 DFQATT and CDR2 SNEGSKA (reference sequence). The CDR3, as DNA: TGCAGTGCTAGAGACCTCGTTAGCGGGGGGGCCAGGTACGAGCAGTACTTC. Amino acid sequence: CSARDLVSGGARYEQYF.

This clonotype was detected only a few times. The chain carries TRBV12-3 or TRBV12-4 and TRBJ2-3, with unresolved D. Trimming removed 8 bases at V and 4 bases at J, with 16 bases between. The CDR3 runs 14 residues. The CDR3 spells CASLTRVGSDTQYF. Here the CDR3 DNA reads TGTGCCAGCCTCACACGGGTGGGCTCAGATACGCAGTATTTT.

This clonotype occurred many times. CDR3 nucleotides: TGTGCCAGCAGCTCGACAGGGTCGGAGACCCAGTACTTC. Translating it yields CASSSTGSETQYF. The rearrangement joins TRBV12-3 or TRBV12-4 to TRBJ2-5, with TRBD1 matching 7 bases. With 6 bases clipped from V and 5 bases from J, the junction kept 6 bases outside the gene matches. The CDR3 has 13 residues.